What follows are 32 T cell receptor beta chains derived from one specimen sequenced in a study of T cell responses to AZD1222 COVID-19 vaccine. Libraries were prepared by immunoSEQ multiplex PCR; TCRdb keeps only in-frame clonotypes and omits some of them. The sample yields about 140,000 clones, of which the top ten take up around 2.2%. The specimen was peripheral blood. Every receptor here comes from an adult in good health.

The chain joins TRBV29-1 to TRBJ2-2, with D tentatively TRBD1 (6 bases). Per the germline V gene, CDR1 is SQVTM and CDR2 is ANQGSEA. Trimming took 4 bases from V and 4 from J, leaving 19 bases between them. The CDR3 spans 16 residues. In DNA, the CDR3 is TGCAGCGTTGCCCCTTTGACAGGAGGATTCACCGGGGAGCTGTTTTTT. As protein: CSVAPLTGGFTGELFF.

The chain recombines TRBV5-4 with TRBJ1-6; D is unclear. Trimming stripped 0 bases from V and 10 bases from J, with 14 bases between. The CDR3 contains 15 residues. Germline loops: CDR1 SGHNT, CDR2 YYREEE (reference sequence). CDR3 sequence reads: CASSLAVDPISPLHF. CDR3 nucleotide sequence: TGTGCCAGCAGCTTGGCCGTCGACCCAATCTCACCCCTCCACTTT.

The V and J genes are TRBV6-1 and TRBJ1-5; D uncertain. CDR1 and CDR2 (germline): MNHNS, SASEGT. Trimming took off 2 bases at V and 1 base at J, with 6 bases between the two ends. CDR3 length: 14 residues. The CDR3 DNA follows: TGTGCCAGCAGTGAACAGTTAAGCAATCAGCCCCAGCATTTT. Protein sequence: CASSEQLSNQPQHF.

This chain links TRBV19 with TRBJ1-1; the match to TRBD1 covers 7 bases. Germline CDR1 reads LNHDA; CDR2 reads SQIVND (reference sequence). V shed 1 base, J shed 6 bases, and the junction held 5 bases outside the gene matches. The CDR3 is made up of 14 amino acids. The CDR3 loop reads CASSIGAGGPEAFF. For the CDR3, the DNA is TGTGCCAGTAGTATAGGGGCAGGGGGGCCTGAAGCTTTCTTT.

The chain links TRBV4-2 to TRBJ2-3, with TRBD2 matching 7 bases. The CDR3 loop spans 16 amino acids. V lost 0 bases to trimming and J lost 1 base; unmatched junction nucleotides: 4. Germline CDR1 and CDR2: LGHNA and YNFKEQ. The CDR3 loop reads CASSQDLAARTDTQYF. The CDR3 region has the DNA TGTGCCAGCAGCCAAGATCTAGCGGCTCGCACAGATACGCAGTATTTT.

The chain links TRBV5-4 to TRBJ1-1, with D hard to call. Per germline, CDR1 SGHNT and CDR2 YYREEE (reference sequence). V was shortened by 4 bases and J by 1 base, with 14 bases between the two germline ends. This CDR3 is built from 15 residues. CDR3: CASSTGHPANTEAFF. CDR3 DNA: TGTGCCAGCAGCACGGGTCACCCGGCGAACACTGAAGCTTTCTTT.

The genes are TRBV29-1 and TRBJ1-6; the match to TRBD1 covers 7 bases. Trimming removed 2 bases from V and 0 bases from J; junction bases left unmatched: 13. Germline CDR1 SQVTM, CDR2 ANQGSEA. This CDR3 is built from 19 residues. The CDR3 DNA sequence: TGCAGCGTTGAACCTGCGGACAGGACCAACAGCTCCTATAATTCACCCCTCCACTTT. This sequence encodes CSVEPADRTNSSYNSPLHF.

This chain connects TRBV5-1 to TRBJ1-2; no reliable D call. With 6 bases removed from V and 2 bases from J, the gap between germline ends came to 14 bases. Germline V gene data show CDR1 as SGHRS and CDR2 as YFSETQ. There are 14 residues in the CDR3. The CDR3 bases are TGCGCCAGCACCGTCAGCGACTCGAACTATGGCTACACCTTC. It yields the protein CASTVSDSNYGYTF. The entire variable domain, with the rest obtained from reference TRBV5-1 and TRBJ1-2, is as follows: KAGVTQTPRYLIKTRGQQVTLSCSPISGHRSVSWYQQTPGQGLQFLFEYFSETQRNKGNFPGRFSGRQFSNSRSEMNVSTLELGDSALYLCASTVSDSNYGYTFGSGTRLTVV.

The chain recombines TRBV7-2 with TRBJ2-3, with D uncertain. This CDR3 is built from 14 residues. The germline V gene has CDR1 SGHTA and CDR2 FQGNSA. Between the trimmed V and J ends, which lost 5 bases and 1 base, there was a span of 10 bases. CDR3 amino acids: CASSQSSGTDTQYF. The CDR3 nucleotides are TGTGCCAGCAGCCAGAGCTCGGGCACAGATACGCAGTATTTT.

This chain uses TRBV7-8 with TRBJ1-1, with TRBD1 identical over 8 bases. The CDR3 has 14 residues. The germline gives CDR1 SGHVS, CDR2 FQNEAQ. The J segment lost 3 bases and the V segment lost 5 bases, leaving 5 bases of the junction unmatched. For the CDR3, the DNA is TGTGCCAGCAGCAATCGACAGGGGCACACTGAAGCTTTCTTT. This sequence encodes CASSNRQGHTEAFF.

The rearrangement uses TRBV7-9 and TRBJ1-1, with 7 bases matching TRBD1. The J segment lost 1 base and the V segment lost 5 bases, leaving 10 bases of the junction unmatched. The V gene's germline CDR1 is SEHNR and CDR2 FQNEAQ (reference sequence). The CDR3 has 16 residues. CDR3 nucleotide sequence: TGTGCCAGCAGCCTCAGGGGACAGTCAGGGAACACTGAAGCTTTCTTT. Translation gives CASSLRGQSGNTEAFF.

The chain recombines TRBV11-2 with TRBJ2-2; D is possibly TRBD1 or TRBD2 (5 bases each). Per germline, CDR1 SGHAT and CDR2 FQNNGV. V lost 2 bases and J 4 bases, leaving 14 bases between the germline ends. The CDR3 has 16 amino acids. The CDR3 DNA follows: TGTGCCAGCAGCTTAATGAGAGGGGCGAGCACCGGGGAGCTGTTTTTT. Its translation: CASSLMRGASTGELFF. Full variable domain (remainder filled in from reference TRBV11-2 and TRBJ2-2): EAGVAQSPRYKIIEKRQSVAFWCNPISGHATLYWYQQILGQGPKLLIQFQNNGVVDDSQLPKDRFSAERLKGVDSTLKIQPAKLEDSAVYLCASSLMRGASTGELFFGEGSRLTVL.

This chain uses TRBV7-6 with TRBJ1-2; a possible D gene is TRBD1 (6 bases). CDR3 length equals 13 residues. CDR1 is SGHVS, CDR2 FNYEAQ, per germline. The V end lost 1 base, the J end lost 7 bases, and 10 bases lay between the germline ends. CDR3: CASSLGGGAGYTF. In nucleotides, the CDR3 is TGTGCCAGCAGCTTAGGTGGGGGGGCTGGCTACACCTTC.

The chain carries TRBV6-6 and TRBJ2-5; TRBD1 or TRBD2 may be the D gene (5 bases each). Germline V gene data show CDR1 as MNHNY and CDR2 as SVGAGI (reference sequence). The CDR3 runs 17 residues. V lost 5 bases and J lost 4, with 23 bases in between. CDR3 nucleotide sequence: TGTGCCAGCAGTCTACGGGGCACCTCCCGGCGGTCAGAGACCCAGTACTTC. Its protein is CASSLRGTSRRSETQYF.

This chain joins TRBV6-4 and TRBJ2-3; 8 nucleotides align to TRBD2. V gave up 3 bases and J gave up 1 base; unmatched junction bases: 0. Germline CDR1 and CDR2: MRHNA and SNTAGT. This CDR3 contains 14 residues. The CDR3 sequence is CASSERGGTDTQYF. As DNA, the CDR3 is TGTGCCAGCAGTGAGCGGGGGGGCACAGATACGCAGTATTTT.

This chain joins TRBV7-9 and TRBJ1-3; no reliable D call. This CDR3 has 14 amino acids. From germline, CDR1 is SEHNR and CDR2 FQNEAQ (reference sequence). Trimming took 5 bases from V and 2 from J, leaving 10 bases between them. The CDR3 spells CASSSSFAGNTIYF. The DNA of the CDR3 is TGTGCCAGCAGCAGTTCGTTTGCTGGAAACACCATATATTTT.

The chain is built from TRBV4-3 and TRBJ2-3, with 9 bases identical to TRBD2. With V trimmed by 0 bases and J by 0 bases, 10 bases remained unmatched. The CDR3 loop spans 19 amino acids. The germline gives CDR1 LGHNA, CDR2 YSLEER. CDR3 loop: CASSQEWLAGTPSTDTQYF. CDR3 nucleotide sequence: TGCGCCAGCAGCCAAGAATGGCTAGCGGGGACGCCTAGCACAGATACGCAGTATTTT.

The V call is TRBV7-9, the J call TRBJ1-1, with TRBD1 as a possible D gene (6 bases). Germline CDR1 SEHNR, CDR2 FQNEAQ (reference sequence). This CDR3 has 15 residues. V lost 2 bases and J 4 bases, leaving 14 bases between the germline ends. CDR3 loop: CASSLSGGWTTEAFF. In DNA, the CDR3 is TGTGCCAGCAGCTTATCCGGGGGCTGGACCACTGAAGCTTTCTTT.

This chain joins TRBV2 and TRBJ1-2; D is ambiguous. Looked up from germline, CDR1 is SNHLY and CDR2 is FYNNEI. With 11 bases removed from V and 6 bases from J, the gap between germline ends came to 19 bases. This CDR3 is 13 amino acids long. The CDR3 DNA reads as TGTGCCTCCCGGGCACAGATTCAGAATGGCTACACCTTC. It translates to CASRAQIQNGYTF. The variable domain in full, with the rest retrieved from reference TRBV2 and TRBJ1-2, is EPEVTQTPSHQVTQMGQEVILRCVPISNHLYFYWYRQILGQKVEFLVSFYNNEISEKSEIFDDQFSVERPDGSNFTLKIRSTKLEDSAMYFCASRAQIQNGYTFGSGTRLTVV.

The chain's CDR3 is CASSTTGIETQYF. As DNA, the CDR3 is TGTGCCAGTAGTACCACAGGGATCGAGACCCAGTACTTC. The rearrangement uses TRBV19 and TRBJ2-5, with D perhaps TRBD1 (6 bases). V was shortened by 4 bases and J by 5 bases, with 11 bases between the two germline ends. Germline CDR1 is LNHDA and CDR2 is SQIVND (reference sequence). This CDR3 is 13 amino acids long.

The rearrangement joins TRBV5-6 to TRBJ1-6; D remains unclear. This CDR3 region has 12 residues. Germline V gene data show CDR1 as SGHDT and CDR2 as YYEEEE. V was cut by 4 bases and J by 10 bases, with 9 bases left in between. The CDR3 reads CASSLPGSPLHF. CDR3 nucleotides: TGTGCCAGCAGCCTCCCGGGGTCACCCCTCCACTTT.

Here the CDR3 DNA reads TGTGCCAGCAGGTATACAGGGGTCTCCTACGAGCAGTACTTC. Its protein is CASRYTGVSYEQYF. This chain links TRBV7-2 with TRBJ2-7; 7 bases are a match to TRBD1. This CDR3 comprises 14 residues. From germline, CDR1 is SGHTA and CDR2 FQGNSA. J was trimmed by 0 bases and V by 6 bases; bases with no gene match: 5.

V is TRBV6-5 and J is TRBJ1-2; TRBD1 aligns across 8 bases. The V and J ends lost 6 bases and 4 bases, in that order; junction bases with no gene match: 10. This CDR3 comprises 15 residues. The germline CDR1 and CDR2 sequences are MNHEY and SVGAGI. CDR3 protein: CASSQYAGGGYGYTF. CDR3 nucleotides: TGTGCCAGCAGCCAATACGCAGGGGGCGGCTATGGCTACACCTTC.

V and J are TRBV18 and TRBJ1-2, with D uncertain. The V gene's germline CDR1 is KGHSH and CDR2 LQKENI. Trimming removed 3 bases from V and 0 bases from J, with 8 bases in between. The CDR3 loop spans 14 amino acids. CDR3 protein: CASSPEATNYGYTF. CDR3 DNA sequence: TGTGCCAGCTCACCGGAGGCAACTAACTATGGCTACACCTTC.

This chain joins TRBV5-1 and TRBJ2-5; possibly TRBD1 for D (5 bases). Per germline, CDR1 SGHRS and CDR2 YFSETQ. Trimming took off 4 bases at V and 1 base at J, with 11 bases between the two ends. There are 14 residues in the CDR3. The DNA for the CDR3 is TGCGCCAGCAGCCCGACAGTGAGCCAAGAGACCCAGTACTTC. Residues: CASSPTVSQETQYF.

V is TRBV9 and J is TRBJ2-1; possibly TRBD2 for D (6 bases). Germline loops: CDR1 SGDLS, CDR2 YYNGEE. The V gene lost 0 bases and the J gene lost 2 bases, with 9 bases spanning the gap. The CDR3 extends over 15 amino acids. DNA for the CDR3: TGTGCCAGCAGCGTAGGCGGGGACCCCTACAATGAGCAGTTCTTC. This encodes CASSVGGDPYNEQFF.

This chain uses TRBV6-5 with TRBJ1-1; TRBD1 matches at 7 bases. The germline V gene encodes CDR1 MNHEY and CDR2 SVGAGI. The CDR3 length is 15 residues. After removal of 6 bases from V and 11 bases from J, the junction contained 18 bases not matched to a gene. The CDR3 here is CASSLRDPTGNDAFF. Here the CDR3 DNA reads TGTGCCAGCAGCCTAAGGGACCCGACAGGGAACGACGCTTTCTTT.

The CDR3 sequence is CASRPGQIYGYTF. The CDR3 DNA follows: TGTGCCAGCAGACCTGGACAGATATATGGCTACACCTTC. The rearrangement links TRBV6-5 to TRBJ1-2; D perhaps matches TRBD1 (6 bases). Germline V gene lookup returns CDR1 MNHEY and CDR2 SVGAGI. The CDR3 has 13 amino acids. Trimming took 6 bases from V and 5 from J, leaving 13 bases between them.

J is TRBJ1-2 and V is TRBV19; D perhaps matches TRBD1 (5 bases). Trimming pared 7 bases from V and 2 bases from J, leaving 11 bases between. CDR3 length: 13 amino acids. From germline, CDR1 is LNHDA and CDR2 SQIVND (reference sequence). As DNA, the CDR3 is TGTGCCAGTACCAGGGCAACCAACTATGGCTACACCTTC. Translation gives CASTRATNYGYTF.

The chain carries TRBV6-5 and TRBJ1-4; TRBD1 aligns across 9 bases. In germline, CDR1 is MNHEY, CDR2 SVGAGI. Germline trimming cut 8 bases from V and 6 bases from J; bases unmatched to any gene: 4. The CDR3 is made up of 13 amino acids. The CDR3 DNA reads TGTGCCAGCGCGGGACAGGGAGATGAAAAACTGTTTTTT. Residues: CASAGQGDEKLFF.

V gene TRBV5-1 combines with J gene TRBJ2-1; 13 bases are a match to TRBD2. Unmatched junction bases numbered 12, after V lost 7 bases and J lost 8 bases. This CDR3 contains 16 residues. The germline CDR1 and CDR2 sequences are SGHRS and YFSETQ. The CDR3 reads CASARGLAGQWDEQFF. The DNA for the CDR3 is TGCGCCAGCGCAAGGGGACTAGCGGGGCAGTGGGATGAGCAGTTCTTC.

The CDR3: CASSLEGTAYTEAFF. DNA of the CDR3: TGTGCCAGCAGCTTAGAAGGAACAGCTTACACTGAAGCTTTCTTT. The chain employs TRBV11-2 and TRBJ1-1; D remains ambiguous. Germline V lookup: CDR1 SGHAT, CDR2 FQNNGV. V lost 0 bases, J lost 3 bases, and 11 bases lay in between. The CDR3 consists of 15 residues.